This T cell receptor (beta chain) was captured by sequencing in a study of blood T cell repertoires in COVID-19. In the study overall: From the United States, Italy and Spain came samples of acute and convalescent COVID-19. The analysed material was cDNA or gDNA that came from T cells, B-cell-depleted T cells, or PBMCs.

The protocol was immunoSEQ multiplex PCR, while the TCRdb copy is restricted to in-frame clones and leaves out a portion. The table shows under 150,000 clones, with around nine tenths occurring only once. V lost 6 bases and J lost 6; bases outside the gene matches: 8. The CDR3 loop spans 13 amino acids. This clonotype was sampled from a woman in her 70s who had recovered from COVID-19. V is TRBV12-3 or TRBV12-4 and J is TRBJ2-7; 7 bases agree with TRBD1. Specimen: peripheral blood. The CDR3 region is CASSPTGVREQYF. The CDR3 DNA follows: TGTGCCAGCAGCCCAACAGGGGTACGCGAGCAGTACTTC.